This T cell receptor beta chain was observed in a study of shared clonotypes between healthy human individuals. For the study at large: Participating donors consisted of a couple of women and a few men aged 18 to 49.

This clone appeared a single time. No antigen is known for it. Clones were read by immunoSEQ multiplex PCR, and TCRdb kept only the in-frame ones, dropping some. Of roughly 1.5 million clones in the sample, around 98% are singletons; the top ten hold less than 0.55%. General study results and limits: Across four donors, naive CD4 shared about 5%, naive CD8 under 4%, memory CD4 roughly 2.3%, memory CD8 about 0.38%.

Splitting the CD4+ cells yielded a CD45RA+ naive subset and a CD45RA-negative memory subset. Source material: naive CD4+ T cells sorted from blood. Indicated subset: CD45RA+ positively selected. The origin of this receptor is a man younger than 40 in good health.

The CDR3 coding sequence is TGCGCCAGCAGCTTGGAACCCCCTAGACTAGCGCACATAACCGGGGAGCTGTTTTTT. This sequence encodes CASSLEPPRLAHITGELFF. This chain joins TRBV5-1 and TRBJ2-2; TRBD2 aligns across 8 bases. The CDR3 consists of 19 residues. Germline lookup yields CDR1 SGHRS and CDR2 YFSETQ. V trimming: 0 bases; J trimming: 5 bases; junction bases outside the gene matches: 15. Combining the CDR3 with reference TRBV5-1 and TRBJ2-2 gives the whole variable domain KAGVTQTPRYLIKTRGQQVTLSCSPISGHRSVSWYQQTPGQGLQFLFEYFSETQRNKGNFPGRFSGRQFSNSRSEMNVSTLELGDSALYLCASSLEPPRLAHITGELFFGEGSRLTVL.